This TCR beta chain was documented in a study of tumor-infiltrating lymphocytes in primary liver carcinoma. V was shortened by 6 bases and J by 4 bases, with 19 bases between the two germline ends. Germline V gene lookup returns CDR1 SQVTM and CDR2 ANQGSEA. The CDR3 runs to 14 residues. Broader study findings: Without sorting, CD4+ versus CD8+ T cell repertoires were not compared.

A primer in the constant region served to generate TCR beta cDNA from about 470 ng of total RNA. Nested multiplex PCR, run for three rounds with slightly modified ARM-PCR, yielded TCR beta libraries. TRBV1-TRBV30 forward primers and a C-beta reverse primer were used in the first two PCR rounds, which each ran for around 10 cycles. TCRdb analysed the multiplex PCR reads with MiXCR anew, one entry per CDR3 protein. This sample yields about 200,000 distinct CDR3 sequences, of which 65% are seen a single time; 7% to 8.5% belongs to the top ten. This clonotype was seen just once. The target antigen is unknown. Blood RNA was derived from unsorted whole blood, and germline DNA was extracted too.

The origin of this receptor is a woman aged 55-70 years with primary liver carcinoma and hepatitis B virus infection. This chain links TRBV29-1 with TRBJ2-7; possible D gene TRBD2, 5 bases. The sequenced sample was peripheral blood. The CDR3 sequence is CSVGGAGLGYEQYF. In DNA form, the CDR3 reads TGCAGCGTCGGAGGTGCAGGTCTGGGGTACGAGCAGTACTTC.